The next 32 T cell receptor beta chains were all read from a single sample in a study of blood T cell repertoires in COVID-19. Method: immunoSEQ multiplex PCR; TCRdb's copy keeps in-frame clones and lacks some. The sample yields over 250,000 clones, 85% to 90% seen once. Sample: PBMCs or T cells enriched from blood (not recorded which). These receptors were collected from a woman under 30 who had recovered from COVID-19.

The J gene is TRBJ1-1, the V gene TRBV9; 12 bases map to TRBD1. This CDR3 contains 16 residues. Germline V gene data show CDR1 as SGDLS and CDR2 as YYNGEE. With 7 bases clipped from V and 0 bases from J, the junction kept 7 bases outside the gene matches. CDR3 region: CASRLGDRGLNTEAFF. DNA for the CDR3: TGTGCCAGCCGACTTGGGGACAGGGGGCTGAACACTGAAGCTTTCTTT.

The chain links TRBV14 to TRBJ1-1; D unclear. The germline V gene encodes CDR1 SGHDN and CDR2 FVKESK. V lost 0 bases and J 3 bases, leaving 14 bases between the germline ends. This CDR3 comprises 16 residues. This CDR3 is CASSQESGSVDTEAFF. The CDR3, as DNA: TGTGCCAGCAGCCAAGAGTCGGGGTCGGTGGACACTGAAGCTTTCTTT.

The CDR3 is CASHGANQPQHF. DNA of the CDR3: TGTGCCAGCCACGGAGCCAATCAGCCCCAGCATTTT. The genes are TRBV28 and TRBJ1-5; the D is unclear. V was clipped by 8 bases and J by 3 bases, with 8 bases between them. Germline V CDR1 and CDR2: MDHEN, SYDVKM. There are 12 residues in the CDR3.

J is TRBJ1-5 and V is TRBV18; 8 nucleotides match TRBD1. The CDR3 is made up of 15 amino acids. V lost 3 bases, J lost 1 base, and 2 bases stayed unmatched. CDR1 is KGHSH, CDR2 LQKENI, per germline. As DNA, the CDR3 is TGTGCCAGCTCACCCCAGGGGGCGAGCAATCAGCCCCAGCATTTT. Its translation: CASSPQGASNQPQHF.

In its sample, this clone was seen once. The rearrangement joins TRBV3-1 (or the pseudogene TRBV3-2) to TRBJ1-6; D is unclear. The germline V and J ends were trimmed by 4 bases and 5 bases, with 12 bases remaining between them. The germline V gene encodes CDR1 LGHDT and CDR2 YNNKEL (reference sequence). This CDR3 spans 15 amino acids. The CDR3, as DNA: TGTGCCAGCAGCCCAGAGCGGAGGAATAATTCACCCCTCCACTTT. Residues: CASSPERRNNSPLHF.

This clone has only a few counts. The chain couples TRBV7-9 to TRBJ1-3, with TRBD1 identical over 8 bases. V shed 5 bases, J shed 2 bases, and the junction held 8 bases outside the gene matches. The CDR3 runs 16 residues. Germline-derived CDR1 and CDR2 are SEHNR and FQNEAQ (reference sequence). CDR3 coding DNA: TGTGCCAGCAGCCATACGCAGGGGGCGGCTGGAAACACCATATATTTT. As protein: CASSHTQGAAGNTIYF.

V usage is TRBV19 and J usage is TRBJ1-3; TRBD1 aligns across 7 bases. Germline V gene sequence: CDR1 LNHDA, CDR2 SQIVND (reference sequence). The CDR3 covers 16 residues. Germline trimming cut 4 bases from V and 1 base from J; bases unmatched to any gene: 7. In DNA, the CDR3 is TGTGCCAGTAGTACGCTGGGACAGTATTCTGGAAACACCATATATTTT. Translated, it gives CASSTLGQYSGNTIYF.

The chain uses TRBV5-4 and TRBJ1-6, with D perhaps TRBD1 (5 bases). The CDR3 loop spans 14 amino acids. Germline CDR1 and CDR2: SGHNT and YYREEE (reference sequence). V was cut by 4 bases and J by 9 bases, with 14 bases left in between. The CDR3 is CASSRGVSGSPLHF. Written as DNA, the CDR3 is TGTGCCAGCAGCCGGGGGGTTAGCGGTTCACCCCTCCACTTT.

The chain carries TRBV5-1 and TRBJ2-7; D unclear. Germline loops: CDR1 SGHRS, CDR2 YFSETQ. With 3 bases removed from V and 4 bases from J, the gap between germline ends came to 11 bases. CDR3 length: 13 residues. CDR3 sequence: CASSSELEYEQYF. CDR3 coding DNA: TGCGCCAGCAGCTCCGAATTAGAATACGAGCAGTACTTC.

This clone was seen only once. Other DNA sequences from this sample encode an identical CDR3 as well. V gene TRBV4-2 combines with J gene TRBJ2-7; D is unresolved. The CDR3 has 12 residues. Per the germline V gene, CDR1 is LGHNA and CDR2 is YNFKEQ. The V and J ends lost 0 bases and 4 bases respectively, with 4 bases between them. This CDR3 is CASSQDLYEQYF. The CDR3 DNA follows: TGTGCCAGCAGCCAAGATCTATACGAGCAGTACTTC.

The CDR3 coding sequence is TGTGCCAGCAGATCACCACTCTCTGGTGGCTACACCTTC. This encodes CASRSPLSGGYTF. J is TRBJ1-2 and V is TRBV28; no reliable D call. V lost 6 bases and J 7 bases, leaving 15 bases between the germline ends. Per germline, CDR1 MDHEN and CDR2 SYDVKM. The CDR3 length is 13 residues.

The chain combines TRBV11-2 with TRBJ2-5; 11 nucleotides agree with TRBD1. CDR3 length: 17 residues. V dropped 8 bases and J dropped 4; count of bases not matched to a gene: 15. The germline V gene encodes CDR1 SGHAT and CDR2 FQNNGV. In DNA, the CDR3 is TGTGCCAGCCATAGGTTGGGCGGGGACAGGGGGGGAGAGACCCAGTACTTC. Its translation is CASHRLGGDRGGETQYF.

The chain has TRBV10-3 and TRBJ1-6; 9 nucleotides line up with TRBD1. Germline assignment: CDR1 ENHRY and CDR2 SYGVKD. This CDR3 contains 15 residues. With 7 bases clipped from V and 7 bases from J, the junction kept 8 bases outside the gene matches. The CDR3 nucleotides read TGTGCCATCAATCCGGGACAGGGAGGGAATTCACCCCTCCACTTT. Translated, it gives CAINPGQGGNSPLHF.

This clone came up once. The CDR3 DNA is TGCGCCAGCAGCTTGCAGGACAGGAACACAGATACGCAGTATTTT. This translates into CASSLQDRNTDTQYF. The V gene is TRBV5-1, the J gene TRBJ2-3, with 7 positions matching TRBD1. Germline V CDR1 and CDR2: SGHRS, YFSETQ. The CDR3 consists of 15 residues. Trimming removed 1 base from V and 2 bases from J; junction bases left unmatched: 4.

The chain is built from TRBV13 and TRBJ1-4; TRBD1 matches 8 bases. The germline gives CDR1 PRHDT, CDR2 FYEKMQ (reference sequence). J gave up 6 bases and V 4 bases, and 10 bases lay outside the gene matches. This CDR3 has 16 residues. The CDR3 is CASSSRTGYGDEKLFF. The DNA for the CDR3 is TGTGCCAGCAGCTCACGGACAGGGTATGGTGATGAAAAACTGTTTTTT.

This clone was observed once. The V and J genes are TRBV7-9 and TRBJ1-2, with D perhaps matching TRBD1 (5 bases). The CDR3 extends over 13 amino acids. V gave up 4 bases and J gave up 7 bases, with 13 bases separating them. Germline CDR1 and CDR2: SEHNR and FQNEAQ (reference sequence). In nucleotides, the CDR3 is TGTGCCAGCAGCTCGTCCATGGGGGGTGGCTACACCTTC. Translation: CASSSSMGGGYTF.

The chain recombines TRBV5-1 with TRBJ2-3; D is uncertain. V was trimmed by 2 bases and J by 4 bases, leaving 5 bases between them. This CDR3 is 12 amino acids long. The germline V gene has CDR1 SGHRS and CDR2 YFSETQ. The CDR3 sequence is CASSLHADTQYF. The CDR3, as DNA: TGCGCCAGCAGCTTACACGCAGATACGCAGTATTTT. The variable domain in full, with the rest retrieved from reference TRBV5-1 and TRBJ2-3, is KAGVTQTPRYLIKTRGQQVTLSCSPISGHRSVSWYQQTPGQGLQFLFEYFSETQRNKGNFPGRFSGRQFSNSRSEMNVSTLELGDSALYLCASSLHADTQYFGPGTRLTVL.

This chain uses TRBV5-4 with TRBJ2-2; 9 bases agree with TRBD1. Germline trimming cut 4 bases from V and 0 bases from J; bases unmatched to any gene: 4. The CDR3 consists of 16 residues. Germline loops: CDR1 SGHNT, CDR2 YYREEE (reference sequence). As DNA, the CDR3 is TGTGCCAGCAGCCCGGGACAGGGCTCGAACACCGGGGAGCTGTTTTTT. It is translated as CASSPGQGSNTGELFF. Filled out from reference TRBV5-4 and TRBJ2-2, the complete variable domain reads ETGVTQSPTHLIKTRGQQVTLRCSSQSGHNTVSWYQQALGQGPQFIFQYYREEENGRGNFPPRFSGLQFPNYSSELNVNALELDDSALYLCASSPGQGSNTGELFFGEGSRLTVL.

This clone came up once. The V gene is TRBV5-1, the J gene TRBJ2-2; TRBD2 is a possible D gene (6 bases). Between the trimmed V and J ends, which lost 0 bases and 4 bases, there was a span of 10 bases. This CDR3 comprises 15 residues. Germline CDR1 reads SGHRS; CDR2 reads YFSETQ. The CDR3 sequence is CASSLVGEATGELFF. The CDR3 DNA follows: TGCGCCAGCAGCTTGGTGGGGGAGGCCACCGGGGAGCTGTTTTTT.

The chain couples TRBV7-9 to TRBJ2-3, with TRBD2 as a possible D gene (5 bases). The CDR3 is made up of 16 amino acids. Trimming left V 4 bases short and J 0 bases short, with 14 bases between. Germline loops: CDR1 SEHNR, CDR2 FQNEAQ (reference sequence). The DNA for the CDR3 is TGTGCCAGCAGCTCGGACTTCGGACCTAGCACAGATACGCAGTATTTT. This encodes CASSSDFGPSTDTQYF.

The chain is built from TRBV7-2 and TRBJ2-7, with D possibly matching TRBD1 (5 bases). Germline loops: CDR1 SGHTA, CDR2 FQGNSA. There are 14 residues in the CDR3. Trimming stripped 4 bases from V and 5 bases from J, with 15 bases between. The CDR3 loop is CASSSPGQINEQYF. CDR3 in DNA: TGTGCCAGCAGCTCGCCTGGACAAATCAACGAGCAGTACTTC.

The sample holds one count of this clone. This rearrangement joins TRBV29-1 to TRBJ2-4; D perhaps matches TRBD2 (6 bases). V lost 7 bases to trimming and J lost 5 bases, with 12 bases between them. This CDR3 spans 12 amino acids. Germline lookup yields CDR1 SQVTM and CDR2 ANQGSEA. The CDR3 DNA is TGCAGCGGTCGGGGGTCCCAAAACATTCAGTACTTC. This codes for CSGRGSQNIQYF.

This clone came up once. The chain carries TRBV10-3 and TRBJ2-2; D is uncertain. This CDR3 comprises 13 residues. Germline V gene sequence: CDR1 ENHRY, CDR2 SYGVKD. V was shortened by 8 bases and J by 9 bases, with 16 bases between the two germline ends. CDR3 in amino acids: CAIGGLTERELFF. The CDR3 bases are TGTGCCATCGGCGGCCTGACGGAGCGGGAGCTGTTTTTT.

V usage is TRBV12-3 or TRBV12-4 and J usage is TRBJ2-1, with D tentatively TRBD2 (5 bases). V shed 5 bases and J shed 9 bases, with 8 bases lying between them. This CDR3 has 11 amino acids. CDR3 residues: CASSGGSEQFF. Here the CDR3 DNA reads TGTGCCAGCAGTGGAGGTAGTGAGCAGTTCTTC.

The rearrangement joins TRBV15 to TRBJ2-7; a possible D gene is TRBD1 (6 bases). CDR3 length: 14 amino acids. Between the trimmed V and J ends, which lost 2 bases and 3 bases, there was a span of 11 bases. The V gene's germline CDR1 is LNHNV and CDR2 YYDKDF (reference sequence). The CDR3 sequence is CATSRQGWGYEQYF. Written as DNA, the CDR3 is TGTGCCACCAGCAGACAGGGGTGGGGCTACGAGCAGTACTTC.

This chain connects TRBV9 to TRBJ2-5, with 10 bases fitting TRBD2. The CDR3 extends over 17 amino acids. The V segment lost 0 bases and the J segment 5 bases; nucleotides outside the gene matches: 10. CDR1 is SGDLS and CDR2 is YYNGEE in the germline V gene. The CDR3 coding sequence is TGTGCCAGCAGCGTAGGGCTAGCGGGGGCTTCGGGGGAGACCCAGTACTTC. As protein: CASSVGLAGASGETQYF.

The CDR3 protein is CASSLNLLAGGRGEQFF. CDR3 nucleotides: TGTGCCAGCAGCCTCAACTTGCTAGCGGGGGGGCGCGGTGAGCAGTTCTTC. This chain joins TRBV5-4 and TRBJ2-1, with 12 bases matching TRBD2. The germline gives CDR1 SGHNT, CDR2 YYREEE (reference sequence). Trimming at V came to 4 bases and at J to 9 bases, leaving 14 bases not matched to a gene. This CDR3 has 17 residues.

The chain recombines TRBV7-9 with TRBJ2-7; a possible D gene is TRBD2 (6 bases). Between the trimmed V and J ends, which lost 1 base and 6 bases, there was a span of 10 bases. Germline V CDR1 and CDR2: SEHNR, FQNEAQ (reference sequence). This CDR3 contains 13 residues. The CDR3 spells CASSLEPEGEQYF. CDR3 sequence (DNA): TGTGCCAGCAGCTTAGAACCGGAGGGCGAGCAGTACTTC. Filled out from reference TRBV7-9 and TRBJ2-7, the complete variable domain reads DTGVSQNPRHKITKRGQNVTFRCDPISEHNRLYWYRQTLGQGPEFLTYFQNEAQLEKSRLLSDRFSAERPKGSFSTLEIQRTEQGDSAMYLCASSLEPEGEQYFGPGTRLTVT.

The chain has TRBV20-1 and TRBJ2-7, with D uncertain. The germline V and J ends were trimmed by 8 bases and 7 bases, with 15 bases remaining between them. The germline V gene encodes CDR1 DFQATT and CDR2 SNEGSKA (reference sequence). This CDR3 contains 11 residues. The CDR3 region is CSPQQGREQYF. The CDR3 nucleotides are TGCAGTCCACAGCAAGGTCGAGAGCAGTACTTC.

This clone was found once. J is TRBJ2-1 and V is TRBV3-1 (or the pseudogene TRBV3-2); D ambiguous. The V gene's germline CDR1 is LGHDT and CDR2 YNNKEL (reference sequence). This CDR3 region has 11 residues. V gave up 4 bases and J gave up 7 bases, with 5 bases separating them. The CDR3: CASSLRNEQFF. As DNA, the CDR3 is TGTGCCAGCAGCCTCCGTAATGAGCAGTTCTTC.

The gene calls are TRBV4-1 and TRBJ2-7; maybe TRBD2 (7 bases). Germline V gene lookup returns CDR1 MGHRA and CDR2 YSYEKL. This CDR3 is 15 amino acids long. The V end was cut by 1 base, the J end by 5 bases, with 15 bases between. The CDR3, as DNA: TGCGCCAGCAGCCAAGTTGATGGGGGGGGCAACGAGCAGTACTTC. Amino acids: CASSQVDGGGNEQYF.

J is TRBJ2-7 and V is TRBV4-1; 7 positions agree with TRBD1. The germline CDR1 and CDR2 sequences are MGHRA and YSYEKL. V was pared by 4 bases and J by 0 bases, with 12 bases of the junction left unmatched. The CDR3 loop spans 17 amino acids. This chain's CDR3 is CASSRVPPGQASYEQYF. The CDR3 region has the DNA TGCGCCAGCAGCCGAGTCCCTCCCGGACAGGCCTCCTACGAGCAGTACTTC.